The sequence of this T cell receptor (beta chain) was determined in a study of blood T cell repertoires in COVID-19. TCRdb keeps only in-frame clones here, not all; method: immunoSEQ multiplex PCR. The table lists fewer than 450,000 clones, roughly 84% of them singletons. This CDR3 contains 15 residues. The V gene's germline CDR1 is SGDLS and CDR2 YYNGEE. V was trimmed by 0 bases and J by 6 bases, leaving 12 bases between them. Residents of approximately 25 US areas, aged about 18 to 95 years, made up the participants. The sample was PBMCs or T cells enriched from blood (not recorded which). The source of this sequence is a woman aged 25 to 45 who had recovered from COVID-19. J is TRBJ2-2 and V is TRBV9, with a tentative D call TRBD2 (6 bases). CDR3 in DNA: TGTGCCAGCAGCGTAGGCCCTAGCGCGGCCGGGGAGCTGTTTTTT. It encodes CASSVGPSAAGELFF.